This entry lists 20 T cell receptor beta chains sequenced from one sample in a study of patients and donors after allogeneic stem cell transplantation. TCRdb analysed the RT-PCR reads with MiXCR anew, one entry per CDR3 protein. The sample lists about 88,000 distinct CDR3 sequences, 40% to 60% occurring once. Source material: blood, either unsorted or a sorted T cell fraction (not recorded which). Receptor source: a human donor who was either an allogeneic HSCT recipient or a stem cell or donor lymphocyte infusion donor (not recorded which). It is not recorded whose cells these are; they may come from a transplant donor.

V and J are TRBV12-3 or TRBV12-4 and TRBJ1-5, with a possible D match to TRBD1 (5 bases). Trimming cost V 3 bases and J 2 bases, with 11 bases left between them. The CDR3 runs to 15 residues. The CDR3 loop reads CASSLNGGGNQPQHF. Written as DNA, the CDR3 is TGTGCCAGCAGTTTGAACGGGGGAGGCAATCAGCCCCAGCATTTT.

V usage is TRBV28 and J usage is TRBJ2-1, with 8 nucleotides matching TRBD2. The V gene's germline CDR1 is MDHEN and CDR2 SYDVKM. The V and J ends lost 3 bases and 2 bases, in that order; junction bases with no gene match: 15. This CDR3 is 19 amino acids long. The CDR3 sequence is CASSFGVSGKYPPYNEQFF. Written as DNA, the CDR3 is TGTGCCAGCAGTTTTGGGGTTAGCGGGAAGTATCCGCCCTACAATGAGCAGTTCTTC.

This chain joins TRBV7-9 and TRBJ1-2; D is possibly TRBD1 (6 bases). The V end was cut by 5 bases, the J end by 4 bases, with 11 bases between. Germline V gene data show CDR1 as SEHNR and CDR2 as FQNEAQ (reference sequence). This CDR3 comprises 13 residues. The CDR3 region has the DNA TGTGCCAGCAGCCTGGGACAATCCTATGGCTACACCTTC. It is translated as CASSLGQSYGYTF.

This clonotype has a handful of counts. The chain uses TRBV19 and TRBJ1-6; 8 bases are shared with TRBD1. Germline V gene lookup returns CDR1 LNHDA and CDR2 SQIVND (reference sequence). J lost 13 bases, V lost 7 bases, and 15 bases had no gene match. This CDR3 region has 15 residues. Written as DNA, the CDR3 is TGTGCCAGTATGGGGACGGGGACAGGACTATCTCCCCTCCACTTT. This sequence encodes CASMGTGTGLSPLHF.

The rearrangement uses TRBV20-1 and TRBJ2-1; D not certain. Trimming left V 6 bases short and J 5 bases short, with 11 bases between. CDR1 DFQATT and CDR2 SNEGSKA come from the germline V gene (reference sequence). The CDR3 sequence is 12 residues long. This CDR3 reads CSARSLNNEQFF. The CDR3 nucleotides read TGCAGTGCCCGAAGCTTGAACAATGAGCAGTTCTTC.

This rearrangement joins TRBV4-2 to TRBJ2-7; 7 bases are a match to TRBD2. V shed 5 bases, J shed 0 bases, and the junction held 1 base outside the gene matches. Per the germline V gene, CDR1 is LGHNA and CDR2 is YNFKEQ. CDR3 length equals 13 residues. The CDR3, as DNA: TGTGCCAGCAGCTGGGAGGGCTCCTACGAGCAGTACTTC. Translating it yields CASSWEGSYEQYF.

The chain links TRBV7-8 to TRBJ1-3, with D possibly being TRBD1 (5 bases). CDR1 is SGHVS, CDR2 FQNEAQ, per germline. V shed 1 base and J shed 0 bases, with 13 bases lying between them. This CDR3 comprises 17 residues. The CDR3, as DNA: TGTGCCAGCAGCTTAGTAGGTACAGGACACTCTGGAAACACCATATATTTT. This encodes CASSLVGTGHSGNTIYF.

The chain carries TRBV4-3 and TRBJ1-3; D call uncertain. Germline loops: CDR1 LGHNA, CDR2 YSLEER. CDR3 length: 17 amino acids. The ends were cut back, 0 bases at V and 0 bases at J, with 12 bases in the middle. CDR3 protein: CASSQEWRRNSGNTIYF. The CDR3, as DNA: TGCGCCAGCAGCCAAGAGTGGAGGAGGAACTCTGGAAACACCATATATTTT.

In this sample, this clonotype turned up once. J is TRBJ1-2 and V is TRBV7-9; perhaps TRBD1 as D (5 bases). With 6 bases removed from V and 3 bases from J, the gap between germline ends came to 14 bases. The length of the CDR3 is 14 residues. Germline V lookup: CDR1 SEHNR, CDR2 FQNEAQ (reference sequence). This CDR3 is CASSPNRGDYGYTF. The CDR3 DNA reads as TGTGCCAGCAGTCCCAATAGGGGCGACTATGGCTACACCTTC. Full variable domain (remainder filled in from reference TRBV7-9 and TRBJ1-2): DTGVSQNPRHKITKRGQNVTFRCDPISEHNRLYWYRQTLGQGPEFLTYFQNEAQLEKSRLLSDRFSAERPKGSFSTLEIQRTEQGDSAMYLCASSPNRGDYGYTFGSGTRLTVV.

This clonotype showed up just a few times. The rearrangement joins TRBV4-2 to TRBJ1-1; the D is unclear. The germline CDR1 and CDR2 sequences are LGHNA and YNFKEQ. The V and J ends lost 0 bases and 1 base respectively, with 12 bases between them. CDR3 length: 16 residues. The CDR3 region is CASSQEGRIRNTEAFF. Written as DNA, the CDR3 is TGTGCCAGCAGCCAAGAAGGAAGGATTAGGAACACTGAAGCTTTCTTT.

V usage is TRBV15 and J usage is TRBJ1-5, with a possible D match to TRBD1 (6 bases). The V gene lost 1 base and the J gene lost 3 bases, with 13 bases spanning the gap. Germline V gene data show CDR1 as LNHNV and CDR2 as YYDKDF (reference sequence). The CDR3 consists of 16 residues. CDR3 bases: TGTGCCACCAGCAGAGTTCCACAGGGCAACAATCAGCCCCAGCATTTT. The encoded protein is CATSRVPQGNNQPQHF.

This clonotype was found a few times. V usage is TRBV27 and J usage is TRBJ1-6; 11 bases match TRBD1. V shed 5 bases and J 8 bases; nucleotides not matched to a gene: 5. CDR1 is MNHEY and CDR2 is SMNVEV in the germline V gene (reference sequence). The CDR3 runs to 15 residues. CDR3 nucleotide sequence: TGTGCCAGCAGTGGGGGACAGGGGGTTTATTCACCCCTCCACTTT. It codes for CASSGGQGVYSPLHF.

The J gene is TRBJ1-6, the V gene TRBV28, with unresolved D. Deletions cut 6 bases from V and 7 bases from J, with 7 bases between. The CDR3 has 12 residues. Germline lookup yields CDR1 MDHEN and CDR2 SYDVKM. For the CDR3, the DNA is TGTGCCAGCAGCCTGTTGAATTCACCCCTCCACTTT. Protein sequence: CASSLLNSPLHF.

The V call is TRBV6-5, the J call TRBJ1-1; D is undetermined. V lost 4 bases and J 0 bases, leaving 15 bases between the germline ends. The CDR3 spans 16 residues. Germline V gives CDR1 MNHEY, CDR2 SVGAGI. Written as DNA, the CDR3 is TGTGCCAGCAGTTGGGTGGGCCTCGGGCTGAACACTGAAGCTTTCTTT. This encodes CASSWVGLGLNTEAFF.

In this sample, this clonotype turned up a few times. The CDR3 DNA reads TGTGCCAGCAGCTTAGCGGAACAGGGTCTGGGCACTGAAGCTTTCTTT. Its translation is CASSLAEQGLGTEAFF. The chain recombines TRBV7-9 with TRBJ1-1; maybe TRBD1 (6 bases). The CDR3 is 16 residues long. V lost 0 bases and J lost 4, with 15 bases in between. Germline values: CDR1 SEHNR, CDR2 FQNEAQ (reference sequence).

The chain has TRBV5-1 and TRBJ1-1; 7 nucleotides match TRBD1. CDR1 is SGHRS, CDR2 YFSETQ, per germline. Trimming cost V 5 bases and J 6 bases; bases outside gene matches: 10. The length of the CDR3 is 14 residues. DNA for the CDR3: TGCGCCAGCAGAAGGACAGGTCGATACTCTGAAGCTTTCTTT. Its translation is CASRRTGRYSEAFF. Drawing the rest from reference TRBV5-1 and TRBJ1-1, the complete variable domain is KAGVTQTPRYLIKTRGQQVTLSCSPISGHRSVSWYQQTPGQGLQFLFEYFSETQRNKGNFPGRFSGRQFSNSRSEMNVSTLELGDSALYLCASRRTGRYSEAFFGQGTRLTVV.

The rearrangement uses TRBV27 and TRBJ1-6; D perhaps matches TRBD1 (5 bases). Germline V lookup: CDR1 MNHEY, CDR2 SMNVEV (reference sequence). The CDR3 length is 16 residues. Trimming took off 6 bases at V and 0 bases at J, with 12 bases between the two ends. This CDR3 is CASSLQASSYNSPLHF. CDR3 sequence (DNA): TGTGCCAGCAGCCTACAGGCGAGCTCCTATAATTCACCCCTCCACTTT.

This rearrangement joins TRBV20-1 to TRBJ2-2, with 9 bases lining up with TRBD1. V lost 6 bases and J lost 3; bases outside the gene matches: 2. The V gene's germline CDR1 is DFQATT and CDR2 SNEGSKA (reference sequence). This CDR3 is 13 amino acids long. The DNA for the CDR3 is TGCAGTGCGCGGACAGGGGACACCGGGGAGCTGTTTTTT. As protein: CSARTGDTGELFF.

The chain has TRBV19 and TRBJ2-1, with 7 bases fitting TRBD2. Germline V gives CDR1 LNHDA, CDR2 SQIVND (reference sequence). There are 10 residues in the CDR3. Germline trimming cut 10 bases from V and 11 bases from J; bases unmatched to any gene: 5. The CDR3 spells CATSAGQQFF. The DNA of the CDR3 is TGTGCCACCTCAGCGGGACAGCAGTTCTTC. The variable domain in full, with the rest retrieved from reference TRBV19 and TRBJ2-1, is DGGITQSPKYLFRKEGQNVTLSCEQNLNHDAMYWYRQDPGQGLRLIYYSQIVNDFQKGDIAEGYSVSREKKESFPLTVTSAQKNPTAFYLCATSAGQQFFGPGTRLTVL.

This clonotype appeared a few times. This sequence joins TRBV11-2 and TRBJ1-4; D possibly corresponds to TRBD1 (5 bases). In germline, CDR1 is SGHAT, CDR2 FQNNGV. The CDR3 contains 16 residues. Trimming took off 1 base at V and 8 bases at J, with 17 bases between the two ends. The CDR3 DNA reads TGTGCCAGCAGCTTAGGAGTCGCCAGGGTGAGAGAAAAACTGTTTTTT. Residues: CASSLGVARVREKLFF.